Listed below are T cell receptor beta chains from one sample, sequenced in a study of brain metastases from non-small cell lung cancer. Only in-frame clones appear in the TCRdb table, and some are missing; sequencing was by immunoSEQ multiplex PCR. The repertoire holds about 4,300 clones, with about four fifths as singletons. Sequencing was carried out using primary lung tumor tissue. These receptors were collected from a donor aged 40 or older with non-small cell lung cancer. Each CDR3 is given with its conserved first and last residue. A D gene is named only where the DNA matches it firmly. For some rows the clone size is stated as once, few or many, or as a class when expanded; others skip it.

DNA: TGCAGTTCCTTTGGGGGGGCGGGAGAGACCCAGTACTTC; CDR3: CSSFGGAGETQYF; size: NA; V: TRBV29-1; J: TRBJ2-5; D: NA
DNA: TGTGCCAGCAGCTTAGTTGGGGGGCAGAACAGGGAGACCCAGTACTTC; CDR3: CASSLVGGQNRETQYF; size: NA; V: TRBV7-2; J: TRBJ2-5; D: NA
DNA: TGTGCCAGCAGCTTTATACGAGGGGCGCCGCGAGGAGCTTTCTTT; CDR3: CASSFIRGAPRGAFF; size: NA; V: TRBV5-6; J: TRBJ1-1; D: NA
DNA: TGTGCCAACAGCTCAGGTGGGGGATTAGCGGGGGATAATGAGCAGTTCTTC; CDR3: CANSSGGGLAGDNEQFF; size: NA; V: TRBV11-3; J: TRBJ2-1; D: TRBD2
DNA: TGCGCCAGCAGCTTGGAGCCTCCCACCTCCGATACGCAGTATTTT; CDR3: CASSLEPPTSDTQYF; size: NA; V: TRBV5-1; J: TRBJ2-3; D: NA
DNA: TGTGCCTTCGGGACTGTGGGAAACACCATATATTTT; CDR3: CAFGTVGNTIYF; size: NA; V: TRBV30; J: TRBJ1-3; D: NA
DNA: TGCGCCAGCAGCCAAAGAAGTACAGGATTATCGGGCTACACCTTC; CDR3: CASSQRSTGLSGYTF; size: NA; V: TRBV4-1; J: TRBJ1-2; D: NA
DNA: TGTGCCAGTGAAGGACTAGCGGGGAATGAGCAGTTCTTC; CDR3: CASEGLAGNEQFF; size: NA; V: TRBV19; J: TRBJ2-1; D: TRBD2
DNA: TGTGCCAGTAGTTGGGGGGGGAACACTGAAGCTTTCTTT; CDR3: CASSWGGNTEAFF; size: few; V: TRBV19; J: TRBJ1-1; D: NA
DNA: TGTGCCAGCAGTTGGGACAGGGCTAATCAGCCCCAGCATTTT; CDR3: CASSWDRANQPQHF; size: NA; V: TRBV6-2/TRBV6-3; J: TRBJ1-5; D: TRBD1
DNA: TGTGCCACCAGTGATTTAGGGGCGGACACCGGGGAGCTGTTTTTT; CDR3: CATSDLGADTGELFF; size: few; V: TRBV24-1; J: TRBJ2-2; D: NA
DNA: TGTGCCAGCAGCCAAACATACCGGGACAGAAATCAAGAGACCCAGTACTTC; CDR3: CASSQTYRDRNQETQYF; size: NA; V: TRBV13; J: TRBJ2-5; D: TRBD1
DNA: TGTGCCAGCAGTGAGATGCGTACCGGGGAGCTGTTTTTT; CDR3: CASSEMRTGELFF; size: NA; V: TRBV2; J: TRBJ2-2; D: NA
DNA: TGTGCCCCCAAGGAGTTGGGGCCAAGGCCCCAGCATTTT; CDR3: CAPKELGPRPQHF; size: NA; V: TRBV6-5; J: TRBJ1-5; D: NA
DNA: TGTGCCAGCACCCGACAGGTTAACAATCAGCCCCAGCATTTT; CDR3: CASTRQVNNQPQHF; size: NA; V: TRBV6-6; J: TRBJ1-5; D: NA
DNA: TGCGTCAGCAGTTCCGACCGCCTCGGGACCCAGTACTTC; CDR3: CVSSSDRLGTQYF; size: NA; V: TRBV10-2; J: TRBJ2-5; D: NA
DNA: TGTGCCAGTAGTACAGGGGCCAGGGTCGGTCAGCCCCAGCATTTT; CDR3: CASSTGARVGQPQHF; size: large; V: TRBV19; J: TRBJ1-5; D: NA
DNA: TGTGCCAGCAGTGAAGGTCTGACAGTTCCTAATGAAAAACTGTTTTTT; CDR3: CASSEGLTVPNEKLFF; size: NA; V: TRBV6-1; J: TRBJ1-4; D: NA
DNA: TGTGCCAGCACTATTAGCAGGGGGAGCAATCAGCCCCAGCATTTT; CDR3: CASTISRGSNQPQHF; size: few; V: TRBV6-5; J: TRBJ1-5; D: TRBD1
DNA: TGTGCCATCAGTGGGCGACAGGGCTATGGCTACACCTTC; CDR3: CAISGRQGYGYTF; size: NA; V: TRBV10-3; J: TRBJ1-2; D: TRBD1
DNA: TGTGCCAGCAGCTTAGTGGGCACCTCTAGCACAGATACGCAGTATTTT; CDR3: CASSLVGTSSTDTQYF; size: NA; V: TRBV7-2; J: TRBJ2-3; D: NA
DNA: TGTGCCAGCAGCCCCACTAGCGGGCTTTTAGGAGAGACCCAGTACTTC; CDR3: CASSPTSGLLGETQYF; size: NA; V: TRBV7-2; J: TRBJ2-5; D: TRBD2
DNA: TGTGCCAGCAAGGGCGCTTACAATGAGCAGTTCTTC; CDR3: CASKGAYNEQFF; size: NA; V: TRBV6-5; J: TRBJ2-1; D: NA
DNA: TGTGCCAGCCCGACCTTACCTAGCACAGATACGCAGTATTTT; CDR3: CASPTLPSTDTQYF; size: NA; V: TRBV21-1; J: TRBJ2-3; D: NA
DNA: TGTGCCAGCAGCCAGGGGGTGAGCTCTGGAAACACCATATATTTT; CDR3: CASSQGVSSGNTIYF; size: once; V: TRBV7-7; J: TRBJ1-3; D: TRBD1
DNA: TGCAGTGCTAGTCGAGGGGCGAACACCGGGGAGCTGTTTTTT; CDR3: CSASRGANTGELFF; size: NA; V: TRBV20-1; J: TRBJ2-2; D: NA
DNA: TGTGCCATCAGTCGCGAGGGGGGCGGTGAGACCCAGTACTTC; CDR3: CAISREGGGETQYF; size: NA; V: TRBV10-3; J: TRBJ2-5; D: NA
DNA: TGTGCCAGCAGCGTAAAAGGACAGGGAACTGGAAACACCATATATTTT; CDR3: CASSVKGQGTGNTIYF; size: NA; V: TRBV9; J: TRBJ1-3; D: TRBD1
DNA: TGTGCCAGCAGTGACTCTGGACAGATGAACACTGAAGCTTTCTTT; CDR3: CASSDSGQMNTEAFF; size: NA; V: TRBV6-4; J: TRBJ1-1; D: NA
DNA: TGTGCCAGCTCGCGCTCGACTGGAGAGCAGTTCTTC; CDR3: CASSRSTGEQFF; size: NA; V: TRBV18; J: TRBJ2-1; D: NA
DNA: TGTGCCAGCAGGCGACAGGGGAGTTTCGATGGCTACACCTTC; CDR3: CASRRQGSFDGYTF; size: few; V: TRBV2; J: TRBJ1-2; D: TRBD1
DNA: TGTGCCAGCAGCGGAGCTGGGACCTTGAAGAAAGAGACCCAGTACTTC; CDR3: CASSGAGTLKKETQYF; size: NA; V: TRBV9; J: TRBJ2-5; D: NA
DNA: TGTGCCAGCAGCTCCCAATCGGGGGCAGATACGCAGTATTTT; CDR3: CASSSQSGADTQYF; size: NA; V: TRBV6-5; J: TRBJ2-3; D: NA
DNA: TGCGCCAGCAGCCAAGATCAGGGAGAAGTGCTGTATGGCTACACCTTC; CDR3: CASSQDQGEVLYGYTF; size: NA; V: TRBV4-3; J: TRBJ1-2; D: NA
DNA: TGTGCTAGCAGTTACAAGGACATTCAGTACTTC; CDR3: CASSYKDIQYF; size: once; V: TRBV6-2/TRBV6-3; J: TRBJ2-4; D: NA
DNA: TGTGCCAGCAGCCAAGGGTCCCGTAGGTATGGCTACACCTTC; CDR3: CASSQGSRRYGYTF; size: NA; V: TRBV3-1/TRBV3-2; J: TRBJ1-2; D: NA
DNA: TGTGCCTGGTCCCTGGGACTAGCAGGAGAGACCCAGTACTTC; CDR3: CAWSLGLAGETQYF; size: NA; V: TRBV30; J: TRBJ2-5; D: TRBD2
DNA: TGTGCCAGCAGCCAAGCGACAGGAGGGGACAAAAACATTCAGTACTTC; CDR3: CASSQATGGDKNIQYF; size: NA; V: TRBV14; J: TRBJ2-4; D: NA
DNA: TGTGCCACCAGTGATTCGATTAGTGGGCGCACTGAAGCTTTCTTT; CDR3: CATSDSISGRTEAFF; size: once; V: TRBV24-1; J: TRBJ1-1; D: NA